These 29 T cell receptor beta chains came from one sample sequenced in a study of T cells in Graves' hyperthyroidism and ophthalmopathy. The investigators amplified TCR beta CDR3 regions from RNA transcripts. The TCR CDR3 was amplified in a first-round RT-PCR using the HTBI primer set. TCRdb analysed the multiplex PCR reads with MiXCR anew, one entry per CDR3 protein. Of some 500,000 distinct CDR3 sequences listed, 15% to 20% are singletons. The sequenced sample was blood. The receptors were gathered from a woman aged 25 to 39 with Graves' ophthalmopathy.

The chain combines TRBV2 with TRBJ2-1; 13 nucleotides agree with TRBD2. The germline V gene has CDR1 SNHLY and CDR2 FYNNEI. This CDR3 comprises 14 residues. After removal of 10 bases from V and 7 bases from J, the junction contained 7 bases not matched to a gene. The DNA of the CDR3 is TGTGCCATCCAGACTAGCGGGAGGAGGAATGAGCAGTTCTTC. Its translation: CAIQTSGRRNEQFF.

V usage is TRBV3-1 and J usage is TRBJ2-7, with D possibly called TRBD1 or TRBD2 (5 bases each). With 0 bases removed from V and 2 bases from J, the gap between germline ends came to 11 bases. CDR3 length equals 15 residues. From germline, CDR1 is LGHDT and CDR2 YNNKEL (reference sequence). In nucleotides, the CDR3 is TGTGCCAGCAGCCAAGACCGGTGGGGGACCTACGAGCAGTACTTC. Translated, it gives CASSQDRWGTYEQYF.

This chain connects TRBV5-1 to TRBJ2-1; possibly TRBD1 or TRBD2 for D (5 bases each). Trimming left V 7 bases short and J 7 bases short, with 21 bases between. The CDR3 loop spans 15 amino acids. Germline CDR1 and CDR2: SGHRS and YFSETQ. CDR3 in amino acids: CASSRGEPLRNEQFF. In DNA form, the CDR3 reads TGCGCCAGCTCGAGGGGAGAACCCTTGCGGAATGAGCAGTTCTTC.

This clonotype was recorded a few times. The CDR3 nucleotides read TGTGCCAGTAGTAGCGGTATCAATCCCTCCTACAATGAGCAGTTCTTC. It encodes CASSSGINPSYNEQFF. V gene TRBV19 combines with J gene TRBJ2-1; D is uncertain. The CDR3 is 16 amino acids. V lost 4 bases and J lost 0, with 13 bases in between. Per germline, CDR1 LNHDA and CDR2 SQIVND (reference sequence).

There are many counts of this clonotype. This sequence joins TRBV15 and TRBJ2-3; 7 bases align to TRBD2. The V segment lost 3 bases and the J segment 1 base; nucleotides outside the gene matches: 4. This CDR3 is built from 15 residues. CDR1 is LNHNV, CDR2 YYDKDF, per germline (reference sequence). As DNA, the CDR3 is TGTGCCACCAGCAGTGATCGGGAGGGCACAGATACGCAGTATTTT. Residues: CATSSDREGTDTQYF.

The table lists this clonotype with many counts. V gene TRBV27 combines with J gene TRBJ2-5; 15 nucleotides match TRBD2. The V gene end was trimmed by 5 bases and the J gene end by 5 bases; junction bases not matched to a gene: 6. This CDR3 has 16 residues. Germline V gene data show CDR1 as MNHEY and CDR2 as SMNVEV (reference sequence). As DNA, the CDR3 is TGTGCCAGCAGTCCCTGGACTAGCGGGAGGGGGGAGACCCAGTACTTC. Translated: CASSPWTSGRGETQYF.

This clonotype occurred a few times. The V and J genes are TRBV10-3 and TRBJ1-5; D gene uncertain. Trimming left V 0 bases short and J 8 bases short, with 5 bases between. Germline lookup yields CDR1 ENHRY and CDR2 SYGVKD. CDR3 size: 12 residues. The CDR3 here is CAISESEEPQHF. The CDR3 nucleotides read TGTGCCATCAGTGAGTCTGAGGAGCCCCAGCATTTT.

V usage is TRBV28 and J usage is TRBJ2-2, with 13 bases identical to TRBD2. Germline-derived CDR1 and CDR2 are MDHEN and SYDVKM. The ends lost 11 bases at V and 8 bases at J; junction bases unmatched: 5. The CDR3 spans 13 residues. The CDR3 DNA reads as TGTGCCGTCTCACTAGCGGGAGGGGGGGAGCTGTTTTTT. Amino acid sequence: CAVSLAGGGELFF. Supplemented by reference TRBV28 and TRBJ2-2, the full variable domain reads DVKVTQSSRYLVKRTGEKVFLECVQDMDHENMFWYRQDPGLGLRLIYFSYDVKMKEKGDIPEGYSVSREKKERFSLILESASTNQTSMYLCAVSLAGGGELFFGEGSRLTVL.

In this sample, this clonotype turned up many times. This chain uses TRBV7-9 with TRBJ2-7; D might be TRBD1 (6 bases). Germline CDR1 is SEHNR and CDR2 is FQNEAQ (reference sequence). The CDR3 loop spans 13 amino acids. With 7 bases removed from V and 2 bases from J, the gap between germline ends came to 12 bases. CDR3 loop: CASNREGAYEQYF. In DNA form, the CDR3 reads TGTGCCAGCAATCGAGAGGGGGCCTACGAGCAGTACTTC.

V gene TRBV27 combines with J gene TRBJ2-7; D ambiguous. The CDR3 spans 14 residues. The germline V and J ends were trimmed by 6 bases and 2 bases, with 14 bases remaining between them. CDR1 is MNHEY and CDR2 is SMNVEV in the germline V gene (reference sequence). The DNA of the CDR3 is TGTGCCAGCAGCATCTCGCGGCTAACCTACGAGCAGTACTTC. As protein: CASSISRLTYEQYF.

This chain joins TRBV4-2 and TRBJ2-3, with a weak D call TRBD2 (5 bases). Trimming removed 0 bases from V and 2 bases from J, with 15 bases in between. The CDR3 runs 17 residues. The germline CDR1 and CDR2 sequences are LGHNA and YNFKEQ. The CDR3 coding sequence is TGTGCCAGCAGCCAAGAGGGTTTTGGGCGGGCCACAGATACGCAGTATTTT. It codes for CASSQEGFGRATDTQYF.

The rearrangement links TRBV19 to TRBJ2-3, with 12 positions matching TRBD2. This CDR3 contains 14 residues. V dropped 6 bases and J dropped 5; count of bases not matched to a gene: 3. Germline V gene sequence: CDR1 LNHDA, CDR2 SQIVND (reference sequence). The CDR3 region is CASSRTSGIDTQYF. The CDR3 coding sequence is TGTGCCAGTAGCCGGACTAGCGGGATAGATACGCAGTATTTT.

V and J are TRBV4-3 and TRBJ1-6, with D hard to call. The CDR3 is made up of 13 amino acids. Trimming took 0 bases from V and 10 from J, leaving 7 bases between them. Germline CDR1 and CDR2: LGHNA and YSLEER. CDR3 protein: CASSQERRSPLHF. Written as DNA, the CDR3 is TGCGCCAGCAGCCAAGAGCGGCGGTCACCCCTCCACTTT.

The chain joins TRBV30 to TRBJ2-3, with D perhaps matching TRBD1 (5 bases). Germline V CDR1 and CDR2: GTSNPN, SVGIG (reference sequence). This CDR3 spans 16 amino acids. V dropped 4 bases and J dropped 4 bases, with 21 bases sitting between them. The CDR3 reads CAWKLNRTPPPDTQYF. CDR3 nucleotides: TGTGCCTGGAAATTGAACAGGACCCCGCCCCCAGATACGCAGTATTTT.

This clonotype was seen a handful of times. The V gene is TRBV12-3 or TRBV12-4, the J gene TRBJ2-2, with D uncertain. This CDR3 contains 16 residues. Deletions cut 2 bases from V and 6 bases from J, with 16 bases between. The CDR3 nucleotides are TGTGCCAGCAGTTTATGGGCCTTCAATGGATCCGGGGAGCTGTTTTTT. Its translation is CASSLWAFNGSGELFF.

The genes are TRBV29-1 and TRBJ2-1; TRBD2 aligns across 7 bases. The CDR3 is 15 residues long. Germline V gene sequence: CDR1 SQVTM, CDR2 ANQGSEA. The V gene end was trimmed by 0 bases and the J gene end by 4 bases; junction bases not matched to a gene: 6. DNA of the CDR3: TGCAGCGTTGAAGATTCGGCTAGCGGATACAATGAGCAGTTCTTC. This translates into CSVEDSASGYNEQFF.

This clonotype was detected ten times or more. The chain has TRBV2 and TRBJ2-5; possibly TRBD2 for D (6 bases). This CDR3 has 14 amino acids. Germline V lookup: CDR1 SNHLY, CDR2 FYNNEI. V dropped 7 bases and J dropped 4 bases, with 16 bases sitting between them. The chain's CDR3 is CASTGTDRRETQYF. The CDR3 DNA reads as TGTGCCAGCACGGGGACTGATCGTAGAGAGACCCAGTACTTC.

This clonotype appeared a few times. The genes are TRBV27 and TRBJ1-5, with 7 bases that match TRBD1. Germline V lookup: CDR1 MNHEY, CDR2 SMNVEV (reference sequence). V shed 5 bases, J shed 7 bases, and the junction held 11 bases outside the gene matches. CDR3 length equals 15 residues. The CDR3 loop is CASSPEQGNYQPQHF. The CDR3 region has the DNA TGTGCCAGCAGTCCAGAACAGGGGAATTACCAGCCCCAGCATTTT.

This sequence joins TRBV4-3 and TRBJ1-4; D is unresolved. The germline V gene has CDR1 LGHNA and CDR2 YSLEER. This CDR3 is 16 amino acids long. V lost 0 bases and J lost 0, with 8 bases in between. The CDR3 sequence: CASSQEGWTTNEKLFF. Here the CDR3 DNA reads TGCGCCAGCAGCCAAGAAGGTTGGACAACTAATGAAAAACTGTTTTTT.

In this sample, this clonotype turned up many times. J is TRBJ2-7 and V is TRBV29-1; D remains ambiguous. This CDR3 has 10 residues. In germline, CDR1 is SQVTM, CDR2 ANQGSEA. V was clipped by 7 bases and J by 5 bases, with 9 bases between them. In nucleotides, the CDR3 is TGCAGCGCTGGGCAAAACGAGCAGTACTTC. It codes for CSAGQNEQYF.

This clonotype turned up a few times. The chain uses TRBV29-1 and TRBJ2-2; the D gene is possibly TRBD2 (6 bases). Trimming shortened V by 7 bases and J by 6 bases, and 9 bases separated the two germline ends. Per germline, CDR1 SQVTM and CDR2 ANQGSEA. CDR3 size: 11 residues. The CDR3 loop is CSASSAGELFF. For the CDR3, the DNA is TGCAGCGCGTCTAGCGCCGGGGAGCTGTTTTTT.

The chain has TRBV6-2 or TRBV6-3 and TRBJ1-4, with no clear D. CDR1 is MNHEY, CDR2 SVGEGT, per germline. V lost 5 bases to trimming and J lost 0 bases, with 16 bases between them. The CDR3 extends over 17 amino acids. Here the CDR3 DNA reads TGTGCCAGCAGTATCGGGCCCCCCGGGGCAACTAATGAAAAACTGTTTTTT. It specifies CASSIGPPGATNEKLFF.

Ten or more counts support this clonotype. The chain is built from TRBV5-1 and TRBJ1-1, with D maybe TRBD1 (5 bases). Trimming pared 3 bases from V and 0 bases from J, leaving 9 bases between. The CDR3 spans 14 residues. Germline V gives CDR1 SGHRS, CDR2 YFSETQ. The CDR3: CASSWQGLNTEAFF. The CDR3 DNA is TGCGCCAGCAGCTGGCAGGGATTGAACACTGAAGCTTTCTTT.

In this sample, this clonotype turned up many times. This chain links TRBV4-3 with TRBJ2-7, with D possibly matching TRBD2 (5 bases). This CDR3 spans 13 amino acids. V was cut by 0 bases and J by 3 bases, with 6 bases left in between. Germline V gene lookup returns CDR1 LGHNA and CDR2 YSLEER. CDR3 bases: TGCGCCAGCAGCCAAGAACGGGGCTACGAGCAGTACTTC. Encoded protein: CASSQERGYEQYF.

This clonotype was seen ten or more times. CDR3 in DNA: TGTGCCAGCAGTTTTGAGGGGCACGAGCAGTACTTC. Translation: CASSFEGHEQYF. The V call is TRBV12-3 or TRBV12-4, the J call TRBJ2-7; D tentatively reads TRBD1 or TRBD2 (5 bases each). Trimming took 3 bases from V and 5 from J, leaving 8 bases between them. This CDR3 is built from 12 residues.

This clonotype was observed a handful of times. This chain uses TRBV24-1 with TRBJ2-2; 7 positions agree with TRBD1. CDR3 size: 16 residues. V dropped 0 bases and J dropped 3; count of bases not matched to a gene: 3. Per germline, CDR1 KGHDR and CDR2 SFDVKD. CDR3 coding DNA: TGTGCCACCAGTGATTTGAGGGGGCTACACACCGGGGAGCTGTTTTTT. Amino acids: CATSDLRGLHTGELFF.

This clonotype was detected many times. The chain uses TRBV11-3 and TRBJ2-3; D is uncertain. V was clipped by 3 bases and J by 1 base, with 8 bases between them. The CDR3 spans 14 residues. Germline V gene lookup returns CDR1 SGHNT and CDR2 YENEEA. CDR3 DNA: TGTGCCAGCAGCTTTCGGGCGGGCACAGATACGCAGTATTTT. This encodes CASSFRAGTDTQYF.

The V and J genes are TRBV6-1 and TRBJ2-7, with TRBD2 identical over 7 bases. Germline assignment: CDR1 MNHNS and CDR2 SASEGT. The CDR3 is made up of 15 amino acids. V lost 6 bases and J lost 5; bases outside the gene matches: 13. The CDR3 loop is CASSSVGRGSDEQYF. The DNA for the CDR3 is TGTGCCAGCAGCTCCGTGGGGCGGGGGTCTGACGAGCAGTACTTC.

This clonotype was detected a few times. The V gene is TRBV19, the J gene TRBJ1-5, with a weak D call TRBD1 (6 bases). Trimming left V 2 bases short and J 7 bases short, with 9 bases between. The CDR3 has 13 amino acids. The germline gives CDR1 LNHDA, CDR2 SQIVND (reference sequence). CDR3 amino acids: CASSINQGQPQHF. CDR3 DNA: TGTGCCAGTAGTATAAACCAGGGGCAGCCCCAGCATTTT.